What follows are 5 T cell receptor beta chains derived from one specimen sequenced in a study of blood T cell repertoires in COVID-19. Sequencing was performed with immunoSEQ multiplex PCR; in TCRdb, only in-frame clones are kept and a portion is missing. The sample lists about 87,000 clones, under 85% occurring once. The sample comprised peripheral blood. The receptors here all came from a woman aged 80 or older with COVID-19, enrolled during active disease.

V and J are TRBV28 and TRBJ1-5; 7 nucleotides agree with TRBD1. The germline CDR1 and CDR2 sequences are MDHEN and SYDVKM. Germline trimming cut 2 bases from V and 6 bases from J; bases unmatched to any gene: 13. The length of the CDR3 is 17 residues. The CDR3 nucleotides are TGTGCCAGCAGTTTAAATCCCGTGACAGGGTTAAGTCAGCCCCAGCATTTT. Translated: CASSLNPVTGLSQPQHF.

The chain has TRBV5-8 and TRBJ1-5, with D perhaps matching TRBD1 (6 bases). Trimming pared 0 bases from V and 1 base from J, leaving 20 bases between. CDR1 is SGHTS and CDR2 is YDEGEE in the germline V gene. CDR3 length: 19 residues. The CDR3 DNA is TGTGCCAGCAGCTTGGCCGGGACAAGGGTCCCCCTCAGCAATCAGCCCCAGCATTTT. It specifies CASSLAGTRVPLSNQPQHF. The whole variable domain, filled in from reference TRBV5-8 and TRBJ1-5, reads EAGVTQSPTHLIKTRGQQATLRCSPISGHTSVYWYQQALGLGLQFLLWYDEGEERNRGNFPPRFSGRQFPNYSSELNVNALELEDSALYLCASSLAGTRVPLSNQPQHFGDGTRLSIL.

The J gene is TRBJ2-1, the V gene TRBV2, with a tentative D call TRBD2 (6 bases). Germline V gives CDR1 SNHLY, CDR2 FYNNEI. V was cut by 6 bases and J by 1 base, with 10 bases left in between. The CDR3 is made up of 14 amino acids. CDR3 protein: CASRDGSSYNEQFF. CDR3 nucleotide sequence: TGTGCCAGCAGGGACGGGAGTTCCTACAATGAGCAGTTCTTC.

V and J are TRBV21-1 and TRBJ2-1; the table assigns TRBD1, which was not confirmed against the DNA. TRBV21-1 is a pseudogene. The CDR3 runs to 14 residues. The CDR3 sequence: CASSSDRDRDEQFF. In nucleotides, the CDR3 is TGTGCCAGCAGCTCGGACCGGGACAGGGACGAGCAGTTCTTC.

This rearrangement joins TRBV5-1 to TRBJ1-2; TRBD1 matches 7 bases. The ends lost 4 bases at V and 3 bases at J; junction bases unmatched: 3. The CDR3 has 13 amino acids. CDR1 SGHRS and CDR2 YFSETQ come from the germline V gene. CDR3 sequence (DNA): TGCGCCAGCAGCCAAGGACAGGACTATGGCTACACCTTC. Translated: CASSQGQDYGYTF.